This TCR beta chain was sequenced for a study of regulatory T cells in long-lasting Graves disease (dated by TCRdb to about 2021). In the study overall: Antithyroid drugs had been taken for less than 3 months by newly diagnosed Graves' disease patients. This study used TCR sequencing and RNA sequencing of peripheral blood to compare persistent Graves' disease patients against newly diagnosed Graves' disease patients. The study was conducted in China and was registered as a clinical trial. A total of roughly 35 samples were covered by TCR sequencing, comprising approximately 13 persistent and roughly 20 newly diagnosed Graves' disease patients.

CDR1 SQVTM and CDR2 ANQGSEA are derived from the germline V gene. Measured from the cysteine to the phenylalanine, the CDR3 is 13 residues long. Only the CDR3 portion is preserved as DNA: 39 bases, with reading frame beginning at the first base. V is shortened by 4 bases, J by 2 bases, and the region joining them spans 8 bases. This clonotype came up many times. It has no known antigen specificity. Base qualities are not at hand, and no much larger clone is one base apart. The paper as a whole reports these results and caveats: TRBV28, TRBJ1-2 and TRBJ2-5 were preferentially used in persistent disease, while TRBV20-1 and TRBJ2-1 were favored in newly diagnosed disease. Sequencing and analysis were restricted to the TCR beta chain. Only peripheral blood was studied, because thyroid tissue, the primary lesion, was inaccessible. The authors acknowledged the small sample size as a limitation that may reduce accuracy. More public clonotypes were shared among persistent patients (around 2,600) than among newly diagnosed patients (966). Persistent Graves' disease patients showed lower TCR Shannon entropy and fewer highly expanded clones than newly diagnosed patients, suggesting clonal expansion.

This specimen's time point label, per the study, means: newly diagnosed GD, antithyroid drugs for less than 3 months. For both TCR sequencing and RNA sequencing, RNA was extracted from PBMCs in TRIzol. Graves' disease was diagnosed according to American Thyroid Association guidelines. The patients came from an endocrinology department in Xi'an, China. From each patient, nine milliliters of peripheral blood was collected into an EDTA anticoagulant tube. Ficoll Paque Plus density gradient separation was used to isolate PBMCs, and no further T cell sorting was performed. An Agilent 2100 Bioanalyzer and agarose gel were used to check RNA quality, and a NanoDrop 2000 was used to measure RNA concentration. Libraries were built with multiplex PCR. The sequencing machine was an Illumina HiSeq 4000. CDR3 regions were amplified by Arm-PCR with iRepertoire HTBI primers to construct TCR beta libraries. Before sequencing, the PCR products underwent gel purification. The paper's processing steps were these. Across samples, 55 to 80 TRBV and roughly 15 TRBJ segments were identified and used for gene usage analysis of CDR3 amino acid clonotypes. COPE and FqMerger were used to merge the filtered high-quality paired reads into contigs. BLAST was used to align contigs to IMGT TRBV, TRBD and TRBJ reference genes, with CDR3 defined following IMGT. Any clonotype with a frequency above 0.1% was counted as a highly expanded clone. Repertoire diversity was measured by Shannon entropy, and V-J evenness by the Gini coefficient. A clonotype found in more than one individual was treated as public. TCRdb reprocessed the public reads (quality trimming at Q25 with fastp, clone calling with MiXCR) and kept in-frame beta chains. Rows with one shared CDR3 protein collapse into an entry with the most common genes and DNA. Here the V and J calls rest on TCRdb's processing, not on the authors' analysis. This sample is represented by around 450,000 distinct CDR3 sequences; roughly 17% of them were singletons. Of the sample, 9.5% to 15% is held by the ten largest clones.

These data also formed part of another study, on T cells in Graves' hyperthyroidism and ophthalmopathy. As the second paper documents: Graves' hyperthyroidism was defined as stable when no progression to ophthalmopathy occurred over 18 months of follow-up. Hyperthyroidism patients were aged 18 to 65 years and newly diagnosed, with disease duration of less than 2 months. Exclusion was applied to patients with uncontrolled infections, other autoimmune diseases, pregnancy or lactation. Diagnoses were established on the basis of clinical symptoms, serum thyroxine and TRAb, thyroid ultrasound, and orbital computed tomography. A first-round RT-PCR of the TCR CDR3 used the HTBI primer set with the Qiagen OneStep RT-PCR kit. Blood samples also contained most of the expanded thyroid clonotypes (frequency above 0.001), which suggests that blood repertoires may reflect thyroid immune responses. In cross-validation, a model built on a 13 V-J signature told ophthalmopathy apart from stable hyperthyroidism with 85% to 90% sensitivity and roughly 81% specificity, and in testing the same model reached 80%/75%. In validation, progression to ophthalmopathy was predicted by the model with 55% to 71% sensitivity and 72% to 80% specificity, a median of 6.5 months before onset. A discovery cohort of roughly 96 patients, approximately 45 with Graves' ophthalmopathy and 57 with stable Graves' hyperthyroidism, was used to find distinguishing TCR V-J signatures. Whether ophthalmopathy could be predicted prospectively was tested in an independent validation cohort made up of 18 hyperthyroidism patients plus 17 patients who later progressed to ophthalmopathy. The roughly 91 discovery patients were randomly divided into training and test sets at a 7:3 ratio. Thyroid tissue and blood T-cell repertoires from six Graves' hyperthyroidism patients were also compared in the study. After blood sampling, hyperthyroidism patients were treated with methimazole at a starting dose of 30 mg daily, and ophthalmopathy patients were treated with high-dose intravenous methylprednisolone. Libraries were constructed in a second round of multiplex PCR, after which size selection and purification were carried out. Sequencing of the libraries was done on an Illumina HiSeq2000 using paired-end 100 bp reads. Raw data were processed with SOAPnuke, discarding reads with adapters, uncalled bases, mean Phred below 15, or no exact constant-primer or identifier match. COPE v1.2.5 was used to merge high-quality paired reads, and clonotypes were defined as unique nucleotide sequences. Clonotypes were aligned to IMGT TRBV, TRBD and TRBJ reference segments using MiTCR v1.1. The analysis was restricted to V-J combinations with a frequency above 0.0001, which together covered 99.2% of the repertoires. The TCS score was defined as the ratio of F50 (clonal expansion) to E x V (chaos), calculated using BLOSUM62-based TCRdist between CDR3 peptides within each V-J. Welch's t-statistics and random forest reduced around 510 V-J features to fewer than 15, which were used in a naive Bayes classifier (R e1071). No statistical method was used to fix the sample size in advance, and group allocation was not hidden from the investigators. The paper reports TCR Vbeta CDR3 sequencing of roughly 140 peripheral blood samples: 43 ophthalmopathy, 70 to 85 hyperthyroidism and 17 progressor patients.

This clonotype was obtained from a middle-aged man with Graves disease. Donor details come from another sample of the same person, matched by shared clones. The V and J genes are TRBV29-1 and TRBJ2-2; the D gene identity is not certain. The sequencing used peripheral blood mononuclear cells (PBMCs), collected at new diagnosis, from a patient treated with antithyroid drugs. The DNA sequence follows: TGCAGCGTTGTGAAGGGTAACACCGGGGAGCTGTTTTTT. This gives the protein CSVVKGNTGELFF.